The rows below give T cell receptor beta chains drawn from one sample of a study of T-cell memory formation after mild COVID-19. TCRdb re-analysed the 5' RACE reads in MiXCR, keeping a single row per CDR3 protein. There are roughly 52,000 distinct CDR3 sequences in the sample; 8% to 10% occur only once, and around 1.2% lies in the top ten. The sequencing input was PBMCs or a T cell subset sorted from them (not recorded which). These TCRs come from a man aged 18 to 30 who had mild COVID-19 (a few samples of this study predate the infection). Cell type and time point are not known. Both conserved end residues are part of each CDR3. A D gene is named only where the DNA matches it firmly. Some rows mark clone size as missing; the rest say once, few, many or name a class of expanded clone.

D	V	J	size	DNA	CDR3
TRBD1	TRBV14	TRBJ1-4	few	TGTGCCAGCAGCCATCGGGACAGGGATGAAAAACTGTTTTTT	CASSHRDRDEKLFF
.	TRBV5-1	TRBJ2-5	.	TGCGCCAGCAGCTTGGAGTCCGGGGCCCGAGAGACCCAGTACTTC	CASSLESGARETQYF
.	TRBV7-3	TRBJ2-2	many	TGTGCCAGCAGCCCCCAGGCAGGCCCCGGGGAGCTGTTTTTT	CASSPQAGPGELFF
TRBD1	TRBV5-1	TRBJ2-3	few	TGCGCCAGCAGCTTGCCGACAGGGCGTGCCACAGATACGCAGTATTTT	CASSLPTGRATDTQYF
TRBD1	TRBV7-6	TRBJ1-3	few	TGTGCCAGCAGCCGGACCACAGGGGGCTCTGGAAACACCATATATTTT	CASSRTTGGSGNTIYF
.	TRBV6-5	TRBJ1-6	few	TGTGCCAGCAGCCGCGGAGGGACGAGTAATTCACCCCTCCACTTT	CASSRGGTSNSPLHF
TRBD2	TRBV5-1	TRBJ2-3	few	TGCGCCAGCAGCCCGACTAGCGGGCACGAAGATACGCAGTATTTT	CASSPTSGHEDTQYF
.	TRBV2	TRBJ2-2	.	TGTGCCAGCAAGTTTACCGGGGAGCTGTTTTTT	CASKFTGELFF
.	TRBV6-4	TRBJ1-1	.	TGTGCCAGCAGAAGGGAAGGGAACACTGAAGCTTTCTTT	CASRREGNTEAFF
.	TRBV4-2	TRBJ2-3	few	TGTGCCAGCAGCCGAAGAGAGGCAGCCCTTAGCACAGATACGCAGTATTTT	CASSRREAALSTDTQYF
.	TRBV7-2	TRBJ1-5	.	TGTGCCAGCAGCCCCCGGGGCTATAGCAATCAGCCCCAGCATTTT	CASSPRGYSNQPQHF
.	TRBV5-1	TRBJ2-2	.	TGCGCCACCTCCTGGACGGGGAACACCGGGGAGCTGTTTTTT	CATSWTGNTGELFF
TRBD1	TRBV28	TRBJ1-2	.	TGTGCCAGCAGTTTAAGCGAACCGACAGGGGGCGGCTACACCTTC	CASSLSEPTGGGYTF
TRBD2	TRBV6-1	TRBJ2-1	few	TGTGCCAGCAGTGAGGGGACTATCGTCAATGAGCAGTTCTTC	CASSEGTIVNEQFF
.	TRBV7-9	TRBJ2-5	.	TGTGCCAGCAGCATGGGAGGCCAAGAGACCCAGTACTTC	CASSMGGQETQYF
.	TRBV7-2	TRBJ1-2	.	TGTGCCAGCAGCTCGCCCCGGGCCCGCTCAGGTGGCTACACCTTC	CASSSPRARSGGYTF
.	TRBV7-9	TRBJ2-5	.	TGTGCCAGCCAAAAGGGAAACTTCCAAGAGACCCAGTACTTC	CASQKGNFQETQYF
TRBD2	TRBV12-3/TRBV12-4	TRBJ2-1	.	TGTGCCAGCAGCCCGTCCGGGGCTAGCGGAGCCTACAATGAGCAGTTCTTC	CASSPSGASGAYNEQFF
.	TRBV7-2	TRBJ2-5	many	TGTGCCAGCAGCGTAGGAGGCCCCCGGACTGGTTTCGCGGAGACCCAGTACTTC	CASSVGGPRTGFAETQYF
TRBD2	TRBV15	TRBJ2-2	.	TGTGCCACCAGCAGAGATGTAGAGGTGTTGGCTAGCGGGGGGACCGGGGAGCTGTTTTTT	CATSRDVEVLASGGTGELFF
.	TRBV7-9	TRBJ1-2	.	TGTGCCAGCAGTCAGATGACAGTCAACTATGGCTACACCTTC	CASSQMTVNYGYTF
.	TRBV6-1	TRBJ2-7	few	TGTGCCAGCAGTGAAGCGACAGGGAGGCCCGAGCAGTACTTC	CASSEATGRPEQYF
.	TRBV4-3	TRBJ1-1	few	TGCGCCAGCAGCCCTCGACGTGGGGATGAAGCTTTCTTT	CASSPRRGDEAFF
.	TRBV7-3	TRBJ2-3	few	TGTGCCAGCAGCTCAGGGACCGCCCCAGATACGCAGTATTTT	CASSSGTAPDTQYF
TRBD2	TRBV19	TRBJ2-3	few	TGTGCCAGCCAGACTAGCTACCTAGATACGCAGTATTTT	CASQTSYLDTQYF
.	TRBV18	TRBJ2-5	many	TGTGCCAGCTCACCGCAGTGGGGGAGAGAGACCCAGTACTTC	CASSPQWGRETQYF
.	TRBV9	TRBJ1-1	many	TGTGCCAGCAGCGAGACCTTTGGTGGCACTGAAGCTTTCTTT	CASSETFGGTEAFF
TRBD2	TRBV4-2	TRBJ2-2	.	TGTGCCAGCAGCCAACCGGGGGGGTCCGGGGAGCTGTTTTTT	CASSQPGGSGELFF
TRBD2	TRBV7-3	TRBJ2-1	few	TGTGCCAGTTCACAGGCGGGGGGTTACAATGAGCAGTTCTTC	CASSQAGGYNEQFF
TRBD1	TRBV5-1	TRBJ2-3	few	TGCGCCAGCAGCTTGGCAGGGGGTGCAGATACGCAGTATTTT	CASSLAGGADTQYF